Shown below are 19 T cell receptor beta chains from a single sample sequenced in a study of blood T cell repertoires in COVID-19. Only in-frame clones appear in the TCRdb table, and some are missing; sequencing was by immunoSEQ multiplex PCR. The data contain around 130,000 clones, under 90% of them singletons. The sequencing input was peripheral blood. All receptors come from a woman aged 60-70 years with acute or convalescent COVID-19.

CDR3 in amino acids: CASSLGPERDTQYF. The CDR3 DNA is TGTGCCAGCAGCTTAGGACCAGAGCGTGATACGCAGTATTTT. The chain links TRBV11-2 to TRBJ2-3; D remains ambiguous. In germline, CDR1 is SGHAT, CDR2 FQNNGV. Trimming pared 1 base from V and 6 bases from J, leaving 11 bases between. The CDR3 runs to 14 residues. Full variable domain (rest looked up from reference TRBV11-2 and TRBJ2-3): EAGVAQSPRYKIIEKRQSVAFWCNPISGHATLYWYQQILGQGPKLLIQFQNNGVVDDSQLPKDRFSAERLKGVDSTLKIQPAKLEDSAVYLCASSLGPERDTQYFGPGTRLTVL.

This rearrangement joins TRBV18 to TRBJ1-2; 9 bases agree with TRBD1. The trim removed 2 bases at V and 0 bases at J, leaving 4 bases unmatched. The CDR3 contains 16 residues. Germline values: CDR1 KGHSH, CDR2 LQKENI. For the CDR3, the DNA is TGTGCCAGCTCACCATCAAGACAGGGGGCTAACTATGGCTACACCTTC. Its translation: CASSPSRQGANYGYTF.

CDR3 in amino acids: CASSLGASYNEQFF. The CDR3 DNA reads TGTGCCAGCAGCCTGGGGGCCTCCTACAATGAGCAGTTCTTC. The chain has TRBV11-3 and TRBJ2-1, with D possibly matching TRBD1 (6 bases). This CDR3 has 14 amino acids. CDR1 is SGHNT, CDR2 YENEEA, per germline. Trimming removed 5 bases at V and 0 bases at J, with 8 bases between.

The rearrangement links TRBV6-1 to TRBJ2-3, with D perhaps TRBD1 (6 bases). V gave up 0 bases and J gave up 3 bases, with 10 bases separating them. CDR1 and CDR2 from the germline V gene are MNHNS and SASEGT. CDR3 size: 15 residues. The CDR3 bases are TGTGCCAGCAGTGAAGCGGGACACTGGACAGATACGCAGTATTTT. This sequence encodes CASSEAGHWTDTQYF.

In this sample, this clone turned up a few times. V gene TRBV7-2 combines with J gene TRBJ1-3, with D possibly TRBD1 on 5 matching bases. Germline CDR1 and CDR2: SGHTA and FQGNSA. V was pared by 4 bases and J by 2 bases, with 15 bases between. CDR3 length: 16 amino acids. The CDR3 region is CASSSKTATAGNTIYF. CDR3 DNA sequence: TGTGCCAGCAGCTCTAAGACAGCGACAGCTGGAAACACCATATATTTT.

The chain recombines TRBV7-9 with TRBJ1-6, with D unclear. The V and J ends lost 5 bases and 12 bases respectively, with 20 bases between them. The CDR3 has 15 residues. Germline V CDR1 and CDR2: SEHNR, FQNEAQ (reference sequence). CDR3 loop: CASSPHAATNLPLHF. Written as DNA, the CDR3 is TGTGCCAGCAGCCCACATGCGGCGACGAATCTACCCCTCCACTTT.

The chain uses TRBV5-8 and TRBJ2-6; TRBD2 might be the D (5 bases). This CDR3 region has 17 residues. Germline lookup yields CDR1 SGHTS and CDR2 YDEGEE. Trimming pared 2 bases from V and 0 bases from J, leaving 12 bases between. DNA of the CDR3: TGTGCCAGCAGCTTTGAGGGATATTCCTCTGGGGCCAACGTCCTGACTTTC. Residues: CASSFEGYSSGANVLTF.

This chain uses TRBV27 with TRBJ2-5, with 10 bases that match TRBD2. V lost 6 bases, J lost 4 bases, and 2 bases stayed unmatched. The CDR3 spans 13 residues. CDR1 is MNHEY and CDR2 is SMNVEV in the germline V gene (reference sequence). CDR3 nucleotide sequence: TGTGCCAGCAGACTAGCGGGGACAGAGACCCAGTACTTC. As protein: CASRLAGTETQYF.

The chain employs TRBV19 and TRBJ1-1; TRBD1 agrees at 7 bases. The length of the CDR3 is 17 residues. CDR1 LNHDA and CDR2 SQIVND come from the germline V gene (reference sequence). The V and J ends lost 5 bases and 0 bases, in that order; junction bases with no gene match: 12. The CDR3 region has the DNA TGTGCCAGTAGTGGAGGGACAGCGGCACATTTGAACACTGAAGCTTTCTTT. Its protein is CASSGGTAAHLNTEAFF. The entire variable domain, with the rest obtained from reference TRBV19 and TRBJ1-1, is as follows: DGGITQSPKYLFRKEGQNVTLSCEQNLNHDAMYWYRQDPGQGLRLIYYSQIVNDFQKGDIAEGYSVSREKKESFPLTVTSAQKNPTAFYLCASSGGTAAHLNTEAFFGQGTRLTVV.

The chain employs TRBV2 and TRBJ1-5; 8 nucleotides line up with TRBD1. Trimming took 6 bases from V and 5 from J; bases not matched to a gene: 0. This CDR3 spans 12 amino acids. Germline-derived CDR1 and CDR2 are SNHLY and FYNNEI. The DNA for the CDR3 is TGTGCCAGCAGCAGGGGGCATCAGCCCCAGCATTTT. This codes for CASSRGHQPQHF.

The chain joins TRBV5-1 to TRBJ2-3; 9 nucleotides match TRBD2. The CDR3 spans 16 residues. Germline CDR1 and CDR2: SGHRS and YFSETQ. Losses at the gene ends were 3 bases for V and 5 bases for J; bases not matched to a gene: 10. In DNA, the CDR3 is TGCGCCAGCAGCTCCTATTTAGCGGGGGAGGGAGATACGCAGTATTTT. As protein: CASSSYLAGEGDTQYF.

The chain uses TRBV4-1 and TRBJ1-5; 9 nucleotides agree with TRBD1. Germline trimming cut 1 base from V and 0 bases from J; bases unmatched to any gene: 13. The CDR3 loop spans 20 amino acids. Germline-derived CDR1 and CDR2 are MGHRA and YSYEKL. The CDR3 DNA follows: TGCGCCAGCAGCCAAGGTTATATGGGACAGGGCAGCTATAGCAATCAGCCCCAGCATTTT. This translates into CASSQGYMGQGSYSNQPQHF.

The rearrangement uses TRBV12-3 or TRBV12-4 and TRBJ1-3, with D unclear. The CDR3 sequence is 12 residues long. The V end lost 4 bases, the J end lost 4 bases, and 5 bases lay between the germline ends. The CDR3 reads CASSSRGNTIYF. DNA of the CDR3: TGTGCCAGCAGTTCGAGGGGAAACACCATATATTTT.

The rearrangement uses TRBV7-2 and TRBJ2-7, with TRBD1 matching over 10 bases. V lost 1 base and J lost 3; bases outside the gene matches: 3. The V gene's germline CDR1 is SGHTA and CDR2 FQGNSA. This CDR3 comprises 15 residues. The CDR3: CASSLDRDRGYEQYF. CDR3 coding DNA: TGTGCCAGCAGCTTAGATAGGGACAGGGGCTACGAGCAGTACTTC.

This chain links TRBV3-1 (or the pseudogene TRBV3-2) with TRBJ1-5; 9 positions agree with TRBD1. Trimming cost V 3 bases and J 0 bases; bases outside gene matches: 0. CDR3 length equals 15 residues. Germline V gene lookup returns CDR1 LGHDT and CDR2 YNNKEL (reference sequence). This chain's CDR3 is CASSQTGGSNQPQHF. The CDR3, as DNA: TGTGCCAGCAGCCAGACAGGGGGTAGCAATCAGCCCCAGCATTTT.

The chain employs TRBV11-2 and TRBJ2-6, with 8 bases fitting TRBD2. This CDR3 contains 18 residues. V trimming: 5 bases; J trimming: 1 base; junction bases outside the gene matches: 10. CDR1 and CDR2 from the germline V gene are SGHAT and FQNNGV. In nucleotides, the CDR3 is TGTGCCAGCAGCCGCGGGGGGACTGTGAAGTCTGGGGCCAACGTCCTGACTTTC. Protein product: CASSRGGTVKSGANVLTF.

This sequence joins TRBV5-1 and TRBJ1-6; a weak D match, TRBD1 (6 bases). V lost 0 bases and J 1 base, leaving 17 bases between the germline ends. The CDR3 contains 19 residues. The germline V gene encodes CDR1 SGHRS and CDR2 YFSETQ. The DNA for the CDR3 is TGCGCCAGCAGCTTGGTTCCGGGGGGCGGAGGGTCCTATAATTCACCCCTCCACTTT. Translated, it gives CASSLVPGGGGSYNSPLHF.

The V call is TRBV9, the J call TRBJ2-3; unclear D gene. Deletions cut 2 bases from V and 0 bases from J, with 10 bases between. Germline assignment: CDR1 SGDLS and CDR2 YYNGEE. CDR3 length: 15 residues. DNA of the CDR3: TGTGCCAGCAGCGTGGGCTCGGCTAGCACAGATACGCAGTATTTT. Encoded protein: CASSVGSASTDTQYF.

J is TRBJ2-1 and V is TRBV19; D may be TRBD1 (6 bases). V shed 5 bases and J shed 9 bases, with 20 bases lying between them. The germline V gene has CDR1 LNHDA and CDR2 SQIVND (reference sequence). CDR3 length equals 15 residues. CDR3 sequence (DNA): TGTGCCAGTAGTGGGGGCAGGGTGCCAGAAGGTGAGCAGTTCTTC. Its protein is CASSGGRVPEGEQFF.